This T cell receptor (beta chain) appears in the sequencing data of a study of sequential checkpoint blockade in melanoma. The CDR3 runs to 16 residues. V lost 0 bases and J lost 1, with 10 bases in between. The V gene's germline CDR1 is SGHRS and CDR2 YFSETQ. Only in-frame clones appear in the TCRdb table, and some are missing; sequencing was by immunoSEQ multiplex PCR. The sample consists of about 11,000 clones, approximately 81% of them appearing once. Treatment in this sample: randomized to nivolumab then ipilimumab (arm A) or the reverse (arm B). PBMC sorting kept live CD3+CD8+ cells without CD19 or CD56.

This chain links TRBV5-1 with TRBJ1-4; D is ambiguous. This TCR was sampled from a human donor with melanoma. Sequenced material: CD8+ T cells sorted from blood (inferred from file names), taken from a patient given nivolumab and ipilimumab in sequence. The CDR3 sequence is CASSLGRERTNEKLFF. As DNA, the CDR3 is TGCGCCAGCAGCTTGGGGAGGGAAAGAACTAATGAAAAACTGTTTTTT.